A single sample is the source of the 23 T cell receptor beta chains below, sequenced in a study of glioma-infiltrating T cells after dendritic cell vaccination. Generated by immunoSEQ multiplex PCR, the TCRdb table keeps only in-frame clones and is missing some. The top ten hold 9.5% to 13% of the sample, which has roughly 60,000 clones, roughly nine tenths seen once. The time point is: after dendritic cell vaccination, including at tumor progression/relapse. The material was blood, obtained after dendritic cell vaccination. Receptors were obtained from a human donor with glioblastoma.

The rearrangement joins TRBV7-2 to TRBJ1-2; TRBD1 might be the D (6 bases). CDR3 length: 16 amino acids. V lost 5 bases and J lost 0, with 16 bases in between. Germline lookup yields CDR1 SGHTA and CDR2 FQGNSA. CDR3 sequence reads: CASSLNPTGTNYGYTF. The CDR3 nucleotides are TGTGCCAGCAGCCTTAATCCAACAGGGACTAACTATGGCTACACCTTC.

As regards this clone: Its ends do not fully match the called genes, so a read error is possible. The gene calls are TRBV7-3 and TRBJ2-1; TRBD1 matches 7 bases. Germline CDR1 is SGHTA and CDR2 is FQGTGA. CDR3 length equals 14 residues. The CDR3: CASSRGQTNNEQLF. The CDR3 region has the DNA TGTGCCAGCAGCAGGGGACAGACGAACAATGAGCAGCTCTTC.

The DNA of the CDR3 is TGTGCCAGTAGTACGGGACTAAAAGGGAATTCACCCCTCCACTTT. It yields the protein CASSTGLKGNSPLHF. The gene calls are TRBV19 and TRBJ1-6, with TRBD1 as a possible D gene (5 bases). The CDR3 has 15 amino acids. Germline CDR1 reads LNHDA; CDR2 reads SQIVND (reference sequence). V lost 4 bases and J lost 7, with 14 bases in between.

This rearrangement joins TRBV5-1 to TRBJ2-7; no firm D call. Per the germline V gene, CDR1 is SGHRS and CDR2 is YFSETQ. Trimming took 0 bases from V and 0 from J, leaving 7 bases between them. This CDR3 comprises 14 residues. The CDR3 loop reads CASSLESFSYEQYF. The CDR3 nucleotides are TGCGCCAGCAGCTTGGAGAGCTTCTCCTACGAGCAGTACTTC.

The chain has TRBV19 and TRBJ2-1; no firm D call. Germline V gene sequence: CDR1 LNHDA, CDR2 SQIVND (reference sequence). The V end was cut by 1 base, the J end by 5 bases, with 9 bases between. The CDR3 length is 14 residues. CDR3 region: CASSIGSLNNEQFF. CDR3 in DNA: TGTGCCAGTAGTATAGGAAGCCTCAACAATGAGCAGTTCTTC.

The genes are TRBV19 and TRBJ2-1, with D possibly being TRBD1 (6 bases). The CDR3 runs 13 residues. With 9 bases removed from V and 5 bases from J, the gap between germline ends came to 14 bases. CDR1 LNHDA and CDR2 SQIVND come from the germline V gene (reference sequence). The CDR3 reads CASARTVNNEQFF. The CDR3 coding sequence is TGTGCCAGCGCTAGGACAGTTAACAATGAGCAGTTCTTC.

The CDR3 DNA reads as TGTGCCAGCAGTCCGTACGACAGGGAAGAGACCCAGTACTTC. The encoded protein is CASSPYDREETQYF. V usage is TRBV27 and J usage is TRBJ2-5, with 7 bases aligning to TRBD1. CDR3 length: 14 residues. Trimming removed 5 bases from V and 3 bases from J; junction bases left unmatched: 6. CDR1 is MNHEY and CDR2 is SMNVEV in the germline V gene (reference sequence).

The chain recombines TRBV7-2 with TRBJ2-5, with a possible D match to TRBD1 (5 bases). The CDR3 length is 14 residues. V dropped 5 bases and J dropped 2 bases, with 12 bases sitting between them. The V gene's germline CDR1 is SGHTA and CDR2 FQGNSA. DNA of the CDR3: TGTGCCAGCAGCCTCCGACAGTTTCAAGAGACCCAGTACTTC. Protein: CASSLRQFQETQYF.

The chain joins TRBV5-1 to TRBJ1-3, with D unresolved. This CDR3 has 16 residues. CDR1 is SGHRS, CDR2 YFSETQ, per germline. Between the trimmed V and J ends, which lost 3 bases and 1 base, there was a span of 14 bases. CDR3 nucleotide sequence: TGCGCCAGCAGCTCCTCGACGCGGCAATCTGGAAACACCATATATTTT. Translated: CASSSSTRQSGNTIYF.

The DNA of the CDR3 is TGTGCCAGCAGCTGGAACCGGGATACCCAGTACTTC. It specifies CASSWNRDTQYF. The V call is TRBV7-8, the J call TRBJ2-5; TRBD2 might be the D (5 bases). Trimming took 4 bases from V and 8 from J, leaving 11 bases between them. CDR3 length equals 12 residues. Looked up from germline, CDR1 is SGHVS and CDR2 is FQNEAQ. The full variable domain, its missing parts supplied by reference TRBV7-8 and TRBJ2-5, is GAGVSQSPRYKVAKRGQDVALRCDPISGHVSLFWYQQALGQGPEFLTYFQNEAQLDKSGLPSDRFFAERPEGSVSTLKIQRTQQEDSAVYLCASSWNRDTQYFGPGTRLLVL.

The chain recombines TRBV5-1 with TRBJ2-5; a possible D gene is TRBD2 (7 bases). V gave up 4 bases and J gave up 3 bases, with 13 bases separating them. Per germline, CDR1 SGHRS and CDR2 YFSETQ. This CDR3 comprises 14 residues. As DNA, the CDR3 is TGCGCCAGCAGCCCAGAGGGGGGGAAAGAGACCCAGTACTTC. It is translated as CASSPEGGKETQYF.

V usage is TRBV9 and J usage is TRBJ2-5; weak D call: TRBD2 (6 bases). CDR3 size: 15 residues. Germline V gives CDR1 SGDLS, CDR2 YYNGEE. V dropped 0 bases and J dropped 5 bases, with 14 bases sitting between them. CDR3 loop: CASSVDGGWGETQYF. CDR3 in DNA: TGTGCCAGCAGCGTAGATGGAGGGTGGGGGGAGACCCAGTACTTC.

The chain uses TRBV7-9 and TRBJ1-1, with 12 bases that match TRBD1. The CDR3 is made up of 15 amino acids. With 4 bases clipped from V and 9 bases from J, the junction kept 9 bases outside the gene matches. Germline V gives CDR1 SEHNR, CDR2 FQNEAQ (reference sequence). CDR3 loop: CASSWGQGAGGKAFF. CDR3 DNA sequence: TGTGCCAGCAGCTGGGGACAGGGGGCTGGGGGAAAAGCTTTCTTT.

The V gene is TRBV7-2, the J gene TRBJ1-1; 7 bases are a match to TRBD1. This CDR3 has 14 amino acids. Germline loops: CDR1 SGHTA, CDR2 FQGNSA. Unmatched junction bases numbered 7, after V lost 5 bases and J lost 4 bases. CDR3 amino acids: CASSPRQGITEAFF. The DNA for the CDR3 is TGTGCCAGCAGCCCGAGACAGGGTATCACTGAAGCTTTCTTT.

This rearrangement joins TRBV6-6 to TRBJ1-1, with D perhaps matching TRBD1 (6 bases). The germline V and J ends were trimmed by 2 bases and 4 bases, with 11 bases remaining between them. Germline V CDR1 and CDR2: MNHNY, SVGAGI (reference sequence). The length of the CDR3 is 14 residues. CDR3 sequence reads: CASSYMGAGTEAFF. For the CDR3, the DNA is TGTGCCAGCAGTTACATGGGGGCGGGCACTGAAGCTTTCTTT.

The CDR3 region has the DNA TGTGCCAGCAGCTCCCGACAGGCCGCTAACTATGGCTACACCTTC. This gives the protein CASSSRQAANYGYTF. V gene TRBV5-4 combines with J gene TRBJ1-2; TRBD1 is a possible D gene (6 bases). The CDR3 contains 15 residues. Germline lookup yields CDR1 SGHNT and CDR2 YYREEE (reference sequence). Trimming removed 3 bases from V and 0 bases from J, with 12 bases in between. The whole variable domain, remainder taken from reference TRBV5-4 and TRBJ1-2, is ETGVTQSPTHLIKTRGQQVTLRCSSQSGHNTVSWYQQALGQGPQFIFQYYREEENGRGNFPPRFSGLQFPNYSSELNVNALELDDSALYLCASSSRQAANYGYTFGSGTRLTVV.

The CDR3 coding sequence is TGCAGTGCCAGGAACACCGGGGAGCTGTTTTTT. This translates into CSARNTGELFF. This sequence joins TRBV20-1 and TRBJ2-2; D is unresolved. In germline, CDR1 is DFQATT, CDR2 SNEGSKA (reference sequence). This CDR3 region has 11 residues. V lost 6 bases to trimming and J lost 1 base, with 3 bases between them.

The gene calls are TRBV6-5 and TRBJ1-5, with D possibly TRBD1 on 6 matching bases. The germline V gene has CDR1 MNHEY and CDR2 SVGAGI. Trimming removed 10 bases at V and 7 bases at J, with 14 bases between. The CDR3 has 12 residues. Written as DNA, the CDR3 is TGTGCCACAGGACAGTCCGGACAGCCCCAGCATTTT. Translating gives CATGQSGQPQHF.

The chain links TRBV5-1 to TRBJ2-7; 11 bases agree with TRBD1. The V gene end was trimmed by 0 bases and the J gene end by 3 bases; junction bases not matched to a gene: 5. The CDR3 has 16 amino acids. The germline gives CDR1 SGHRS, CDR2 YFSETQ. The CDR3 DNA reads TGCGCCAGCAGCTTGGCCGGGACAGGGGGGGGCTACGAGCAGTACTTC. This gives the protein CASSLAGTGGGYEQYF.

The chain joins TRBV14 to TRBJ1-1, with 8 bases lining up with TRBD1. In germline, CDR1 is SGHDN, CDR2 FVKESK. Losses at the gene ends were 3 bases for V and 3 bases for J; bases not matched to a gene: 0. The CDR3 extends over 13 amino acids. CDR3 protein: CASSQDRDTEAFF. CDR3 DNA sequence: TGTGCCAGCAGCCAGGACAGGGACACTGAAGCTTTCTTT.

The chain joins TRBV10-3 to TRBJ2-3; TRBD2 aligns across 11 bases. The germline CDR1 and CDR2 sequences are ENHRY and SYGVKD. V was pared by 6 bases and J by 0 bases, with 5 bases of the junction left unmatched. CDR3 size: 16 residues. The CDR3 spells CAISQLAGASTDTQYF. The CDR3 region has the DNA TGTGCCATCAGCCAACTAGCGGGGGCAAGCACAGATACGCAGTATTTT.

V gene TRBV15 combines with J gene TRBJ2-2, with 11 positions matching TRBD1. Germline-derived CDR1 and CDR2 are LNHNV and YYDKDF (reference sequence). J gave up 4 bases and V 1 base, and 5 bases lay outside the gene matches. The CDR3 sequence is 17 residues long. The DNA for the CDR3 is TGTGCCACCAGCAGAGCCCCCGGGACAGGGGGCACCGGGGAGCTGTTTTTT. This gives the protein CATSRAPGTGGTGELFF.

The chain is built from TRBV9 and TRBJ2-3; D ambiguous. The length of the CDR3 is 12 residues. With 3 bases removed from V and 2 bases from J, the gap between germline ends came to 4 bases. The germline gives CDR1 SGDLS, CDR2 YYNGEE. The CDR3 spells CASSAHTDTQYF. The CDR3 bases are TGTGCCAGCAGCGCCCACACAGATACGCAGTATTTT.